These 29 T cell receptor beta chains originate from one sample sequenced in a study of human T cells and chemical hapten exposure. Via MiXCR, TCRdb re-called the RACE reads, giving one row per CDR3 protein. The table has 55,000 to 75,000 distinct CDR3 sequences, over 10% seen once; the top ten hold 2% to 2.5%. The time point: patch test 3, about 24 weeks after DPC sensitization. Stated treatment: therapeutic diphenylcyclopropenone sensitization with weekly scalp DPC. The sample consisted of whole blood, taken in connection with sensitization to the hapten diphenylcyclopropenone (DPC). The source is a man younger than 40 with alopecia areata. Some clones in this sample may be carry-over from other donors' samples.

The chain links TRBV3-1 to TRBJ2-5, with TRBD2 as a possible D gene (5 bases). V was shortened by 6 bases and J by 2 bases, with 13 bases between the two germline ends. Germline assignment: CDR1 LGHDT and CDR2 YNNKEL (reference sequence). The CDR3 is made up of 14 amino acids. The CDR3 spells CASSRFGGQETQYF. The DNA of the CDR3 is TGTGCCAGCAGTCGGTTTGGAGGACAAGAGACCCAGTACTTC.

The chain joins TRBV7-2 to TRBJ1-5; D gene ambiguous. Trimming stripped 5 bases from V and 3 bases from J, with 8 bases between. There are 13 residues in the CDR3. Germline CDR1 is SGHTA and CDR2 is FQGNSA. Here the CDR3 reads CASSGWNNQPQHF. The CDR3 DNA reads TGTGCCAGCAGCGGGTGGAACAATCAGCCCCAGCATTTT. The complete variable domain, with remaining parts taken from reference TRBV7-2 and TRBJ1-5, reads GAGVSQSPSNKVTEKGKDVELRCDPISGHTALYWYRQSLGQGLEFLIYFQGNSAPDKSGLPSDRFSAERTGGSVSTLTIQRTQQEDSAVYLCASSGWNNQPQHFGDGTRLSIL.

This clonotype has at least ten counts. The chain is built from TRBV15 and TRBJ2-7; 9 positions match TRBD1. This CDR3 has 18 amino acids. J lost 6 bases, V lost 0 bases, and 15 bases had no gene match. CDR1 and CDR2 (germline): LNHNV, YYDKDF (reference sequence). DNA for the CDR3: TGTGCCACCAGCAGAGACGCGCCGGGACAGGGTACTATGGGCGAGCAGTACTTC. It codes for CATSRDAPGQGTMGEQYF. The full variable domain, with the rest looked up from reference TRBV15 and TRBJ2-7, is DAMVIQNPRYQVTQFGKPVTLSCSQTLNHNVMYWYQQKSSQAPKLLFHYYDKDFNNEADTPDNFQSRRPNTSFCFLDIRSPGLGDTAMYLCATSRDAPGQGTMGEQYFGPGTRLTVT.

The gene calls are TRBV29-1 and TRBJ2-1; 8 bases are a match to TRBD2. Germline CDR1 reads SQVTM; CDR2 reads ANQGSEA. The CDR3 covers 15 residues. V lost 6 bases, J lost 0 bases, and 7 bases stayed unmatched. CDR3 in DNA: TGCAGCGTCTTTAGCGGGGCGAGCTCCTACAATGAGCAGTTCTTC. Translated: CSVFSGASSYNEQFF.

The J gene is TRBJ1-5, the V gene TRBV6-2 or TRBV6-3; no definite D call. The CDR3 extends over 14 amino acids. Per germline, CDR1 MNHEY and CDR2 SVGEGT. V was cut by 0 bases and J by 4 bases, with 7 bases left in between. The DNA for the CDR3 is TGTGCCAGCAGTTACTCCGGGGAGAATCAGCCCCAGCATTTT. It codes for CASSYSGENQPQHF.

The chain couples TRBV25-1 to TRBJ2-7; D is ambiguous. CDR1 MGHDK and CDR2 SYGVNS come from the germline V gene. Trimming stripped 2 bases from V and 5 bases from J, with 13 bases between. The CDR3 length is 14 residues. The CDR3 nucleotides are TGTGCCAGCAGTGAAAGTAGGGCGTATGACGAGCAGTACTTC. This translates into CASSESRAYDEQYF.

In regard to this clonotype: Possible read error: a much larger clone is one base away. The chain combines TRBV7-2 with TRBJ2-7; D unclear. The CDR3 spans 12 residues. V lost 2 bases and J 9 bases, leaving 11 bases between the germline ends. CDR1 is SGHTA and CDR2 is FQGNSA in the germline V gene. CDR3 loop: CASSLWAGVQYF. CDR3 coding DNA: TGTGCCAGCAGCTTATGGGCCGGCGTGCAGTACTTC. Full variable domain (rest looked up from reference TRBV7-2 and TRBJ2-7): GAGVSQSPSNKVTEKGKDVELRCDPISGHTALYWYRQSLGQGLEFLIYFQGNSAPDKSGLPSDRFSAERTGGSVSTLTIQRTQQEDSAVYLCASSLWAGVQYFGPGTRLTVT.

The CDR3 spells CASTAGSTWGAYEQYF. In DNA, the CDR3 is TGTGCCAGTACGGCAGGGTCCACCTGGGGGGCCTACGAGCAGTACTTC. J is TRBJ2-7 and V is TRBV6-5; tentatively, D is TRBD2 (6 bases). With 9 bases removed from V and 2 bases from J, the gap between germline ends came to 23 bases. Germline CDR1 reads MNHEY; CDR2 reads SVGAGI. This CDR3 region has 16 residues.

This clonotype was observed many times. The chain joins TRBV19 to TRBJ1-5; tentative D call: TRBD1 (5 bases). CDR1 is LNHDA and CDR2 is SQIVND in the germline V gene (reference sequence). Trimming cost V 6 bases and J 3 bases, with 21 bases left between them. CDR3 size: 17 residues. The CDR3 region has the DNA TGTGCCAGTAGGCTTTCCCAGGGAGGGTTTACCAATCAGCCCCAGCATTTT. Its translation is CASRLSQGGFTNQPQHF.

The gene calls are TRBV24-1 and TRBJ1-1, with no clear D. The CDR3 has 12 residues. Trimming left V 4 bases short and J 4 bases short, with 6 bases between. In germline, CDR1 is KGHDR, CDR2 SFDVKD. CDR3 nucleotide sequence: TGTGCCACCAGTGACGCGGGCACTGAAGCTTTCTTT. This translates into CATSDAGTEAFF.

V usage is TRBV3-1 and J usage is TRBJ2-2; D remains unclear. This CDR3 spans 18 amino acids. V lost 3 bases and J 4 bases, leaving 21 bases between the germline ends. CDR1 and CDR2 (germline): LGHDT, YNNKEL (reference sequence). This CDR3 is CASSHTPDRQIPTGELFF. CDR3 DNA: TGTGCCAGCAGCCACACTCCCGACCGACAAATACCCACCGGGGAGCTGTTTTTT.

This clonotype was counted many times. The chain has TRBV7-2 and TRBJ2-7; D not resolved. Germline V gene data show CDR1 as SGHTA and CDR2 as FQGNSA. This CDR3 contains 11 residues. The V and J ends lost 2 bases and 9 bases respectively, with 8 bases between them. The CDR3 nucleotides read TGTGCCAGCAGCTTATACCAAGGGCAGTACTTC. Protein: CASSLYQGQYF.

This clonotype occurred many times. The CDR3, as DNA: TGTGCCAGCAGCCCCCTGGCTAAGTCGGGAAATGAGCAGTTCTTC. Its protein is CASSPLAKSGNEQFF. The chain employs TRBV11-2 and TRBJ2-1; perhaps TRBD2 as D (5 bases). Trimming pared 5 bases from V and 7 bases from J, leaving 18 bases between. The CDR3 has 15 residues. In germline, CDR1 is SGHAT, CDR2 FQNNGV.

This clonotype has a count of ten or more. V is TRBV11-2 and J is TRBJ1-2, with TRBD1 matching 9 bases. This CDR3 region has 13 residues. The germline V gene has CDR1 SGHAT and CDR2 FQNNGV. With 5 bases clipped from V and 4 bases from J, the junction kept 2 bases outside the gene matches. The CDR3 nucleotides are TGTGCCAGCAGCGGGACAGGGACCTATGGCTACACCTTC. It codes for CASSGTGTYGYTF.

Ten or more counts support this clonotype. This sequence joins TRBV5-6 and TRBJ2-2; D tentatively reads TRBD1 or TRBD2 (5 bases each). Trimming took off 0 bases at V and 6 bases at J, with 9 bases between the two ends. CDR3 length: 14 amino acids. CDR1 and CDR2 (germline): SGHDT, YYEEEE. CDR3 region: CASSLVGESGELFF. CDR3 sequence (DNA): TGTGCCAGCAGCTTGGTAGGGGAGTCCGGGGAGCTGTTTTTT.

This sequence joins TRBV20-1 and TRBJ2-6, with D perhaps matching TRBD1 (7 bases). CDR1 is DFQATT and CDR2 is SNEGSKA in the germline V gene (reference sequence). The CDR3 has 22 amino acids. Trimming removed 5 bases at V and 2 bases at J, with 34 bases between. CDR3 DNA: TGCAGTGCTTTCGGACTCCCCCGACTTTCCCAGGGGGGCACCGCTGGGGCCAACGTCCTGACTTTC. The encoded protein is CSAFGLPRLSQGGTAGANVLTF.

This clonotype was counted between two and nine times. The CDR3 nucleotides read TGTGCCACCAGTGATAATACTCCCATTCTAGCGGGGCAACAAGAGACCCAGTACTTC. Its translation is CATSDNTPILAGQQETQYF. The chain has TRBV24-1 and TRBJ2-5, with TRBD2 identical over 9 bases. The CDR3 sequence is 19 residues long. Germline CDR1 is KGHDR and CDR2 is SFDVKD. J was trimmed by 2 bases and V by 3 bases; bases with no gene match: 15.

This chain links TRBV5-1 with TRBJ2-6; possibly TRBD1 for D (6 bases). Germline V gene lookup returns CDR1 SGHRS and CDR2 YFSETQ. The CDR3 loop spans 14 amino acids. V lost 4 bases, J lost 4 bases, and 9 bases lay in between. The CDR3 DNA is TGCGCCAGCAGCGGGACACTAGGGGCCAACGTCCTGACTTTC. Amino acid sequence: CASSGTLGANVLTF.

This clonotype was detected only a few times. This chain uses TRBV3-1 with TRBJ1-6, with a possible D match to TRBD1 (5 bases). The CDR3 loop spans 13 amino acids. Germline CDR1 reads LGHDT; CDR2 reads YNNKEL (reference sequence). Trimming removed 1 base from V and 7 bases from J, with 5 bases in between. The chain's CDR3 is CASSQAGNSPLHF. CDR3 in DNA: TGTGCCAGCAGCCAAGCAGGGAATTCACCCCTCCACTTT.

The rearrangement links TRBV6-1 to TRBJ2-7; 7 nucleotides line up with TRBD1. The V gene's germline CDR1 is MNHNS and CDR2 SASEGT. Unmatched junction bases numbered 3, after V lost 4 bases and J lost 3 bases. This CDR3 comprises 13 residues. The CDR3 region has the DNA TGTGCCAGCAGTGGACAGGGAATCTACGAGCAGTACTTC. It is translated as CASSGQGIYEQYF.

The gene calls are TRBV2 and TRBJ1-5; maybe TRBD1 (6 bases). V was clipped by 6 bases and J by 1 base, with 7 bases between them. Germline values: CDR1 SNHLY, CDR2 FYNNEI. The CDR3 is 13 residues long. The CDR3 loop is CASRGQSNQPQHF. The CDR3 DNA reads as TGTGCCAGCAGAGGACAGAGCAATCAGCCCCAGCATTTT.

This clonotype showed up many times. J is TRBJ1-5 and V is TRBV12-3 or TRBV12-4; D call uncertain. The V gene lost 6 bases and the J gene lost 2 bases, with 11 bases spanning the gap. This CDR3 has 14 residues. CDR3 coding DNA: TGTGCCAGCAGCCCCCTCCAGGGCAATCAGCCCCAGCATTTT. The encoded protein is CASSPLQGNQPQHF.

This clonotype appeared many times. The chain carries TRBV28 and TRBJ2-2; D unclear. The CDR3 runs 15 residues. Germline CDR1 is MDHEN and CDR2 is SYDVKM. V was trimmed by 3 bases and J by 6 bases, leaving 14 bases between them. The CDR3 is CASSLIDPVAGELFF. CDR3 nucleotides: TGTGCCAGCAGTTTGATAGATCCGGTAGCCGGGGAGCTGTTTTTT. The full variable domain, rest sourced from reference TRBV28 and TRBJ2-2, is DVKVTQSSRYLVKRTGEKVFLECVQDMDHENMFWYRQDPGLGLRLIYFSYDVKMKEKGDIPEGYSVSREKKERFSLILESASTNQTSMYLCASSLIDPVAGELFFGEGSRLTVL.

This clonotype has just a few counts. This rearrangement joins TRBV5-1 to TRBJ1-1; no reliable D call. Trimming took off 0 bases at V and 4 bases at J, with 13 bases between the two ends. CDR1 SGHRS and CDR2 YFSETQ come from the germline V gene. The CDR3 spans 15 residues. The CDR3 DNA reads TGCGCCAGCAGCTTGGCCGGAGGGTTTGGCACTGAAGCTTTCTTT. Amino acids: CASSLAGGFGTEAFF.

In this sample, this clonotype turned up many times. The rearrangement links TRBV27 to TRBJ2-3; 7 bases fit TRBD1. CDR1 and CDR2 from the germline V gene are MNHEY and SMNVEV (reference sequence). The CDR3 loop spans 15 amino acids. Trimming took 8 bases from V and 1 from J; bases not matched to a gene: 9. The CDR3 nucleotides are TGTGCCAGCTTTCCAGAGGGGGCTGGCACAGATACGCAGTATTTT. It specifies CASFPEGAGTDTQYF.

This clonotype turned up a few times. The chain has TRBV7-2 and TRBJ1-1, with D uncertain. The CDR3 spans 14 residues. V lost 2 bases to trimming and J lost 7 bases, with 14 bases between them. Germline V lookup: CDR1 SGHTA, CDR2 FQGNSA. CDR3 in amino acids: CASSLRSPGREAFF. Written as DNA, the CDR3 is TGTGCCAGCAGCTTAAGGTCCCCTGGCCGTGAAGCTTTCTTT.

This clonotype was counted ten times or more. The chain links TRBV12-3 or TRBV12-4 to TRBJ2-7; no clear D. The CDR3 is made up of 12 amino acids. The V end lost 6 bases, the J end lost 2 bases, and 8 bases lay between the germline ends. The CDR3 DNA reads as TGTGCCAGCAGCCCTTCGCCCTACGAGCAGTACTTC. This translates into CASSPSPYEQYF.

This clonotype was observed a handful of times. The rearrangement joins TRBV9 to TRBJ2-2, with D unresolved. The length of the CDR3 is 14 residues. V shed 5 bases and J shed 5 bases, with 13 bases lying between them. CDR1 and CDR2 (germline): SGDLS, YYNGEE. Here the CDR3 DNA reads TGTGCCAGCAGGTCCTCCGGCCGGACCGGGGAGCTGTTTTTT. It encodes CASRSSGRTGELFF. The full variable domain, completed using reference TRBV9 and TRBJ2-2, is DSGVTQTPKHLITATGQRVTLRCSPRSGDLSVYWYQQSLDQGLQFLIQYYNGEERAKGNILERFSAQQFPDLHSELNLSSLELGDSALYFCASRSSGRTGELFFGEGSRLTVL.

This sequence joins TRBV18 and TRBJ2-7; 7 bases align to TRBD2. CDR1 and CDR2 (germline): KGHSH, LQKENI. Germline trimming cut 0 bases from V and 0 bases from J; bases unmatched to any gene: 2. The CDR3 totals 15 residues. CDR3 bases: TGTGCCAGCTCACCACCGGGAGGGATCTCCTACGAGCAGTACTTC. The encoded protein is CASSPPGGISYEQYF.